The rows below give T cell receptor beta chains drawn from one sample of a study of T cells after posttransplantation cyclophosphamide. The repertoire was sequenced with immunoSEQ multiplex PCR; TCRdb's copy has only in-frame clones and lacks some. The sample offers about 38,000 clones and no singletons, the top ten holding approximately 5.9%. Sequencing was done on a sample of PBMCs. All receptors come from a man younger than 40 in good health and a related stem cell transplant donor. Each CDR3 is given with its conserved first and last residue. A D gene is named only where the DNA matches it firmly. The listing skips clone size in some rows; elsewhere it reads once, few, many or a size class.

>many|-|TRBV7-2|TRBJ2-1
CASSYVAASYNEQFF
TGTGCCAGCAGCTATGTGGCTGCCTCCTACAATGAGCAGTTCTTC
>many|-|TRBV6-6|TRBJ2-2
CASSYKGITGELFF
TGTGCCAGCAGTTATAAGGGGATCACCGGGGAGCTGTTTTTT
>many|-|TRBV12-3/TRBV12-4|TRBJ2-5
CASSLPPGGETQYF
TGTGCCAGCAGTTTACCTCCAGGGGGGGAGACCCAGTACTTC
>many|TRBD1|TRBV6-1|TRBJ1-1
CASRYRGLGTEAFF
TGTGCCAGCAGGTACAGGGGGTTAGGAACTGAAGCTTTCTTT
>many|-|TRBV27|TRBJ1-1
CASSFSGEMAEAFF
TGTGCCAGCAGTTTTTCAGGGGAGATGGCTGAAGCTTTCTTT
>many|-|TRBV7-8|TRBJ1-2
CASSLGGDSSYTF
TGTGCCAGCAGCTTAGGGGGTGACAGCTCGTACACCTTC
>many|-|TRBV6-4|TRBJ1-6
CASSEFPYNSPLHF
TGTGCCAGCAGTGAATTTCCTTATAATTCACCCCTCCACTTT
>many|TRBD1|TRBV19|TRBJ1-5
CASRGQGEQPQHF
TGTGCCTCGAGGGGACAGGGGGAACAGCCCCAGCATTTT
>many|TRBD2|TRBV9|TRBJ2-3
CASSVAPSGGAGGSTDTQYF
TGTGCCAGCAGCGTAGCCCCTAGCGGGGGGGCGGGGGGCAGCACAGATACGCAGTATTTT
>many|TRBD1|TRBV19|TRBJ2-2
CASIHRTGVPGELFF
TGTGCCAGTATTCATCGGACAGGGGTGCCCGGGGAGCTGTTTTTT
>many|TRBD1|TRBV25-1|TRBJ1-3
CASSVTGAGNTIYF
TGTGCCAGCAGTGTGACAGGGGCTGGAAACACCATATATTTT
>many|TRBD1|TRBV7-2|TRBJ1-1
CASRETGDTEAFF
TGTGCCAGCAGGGAAACAGGGGACACTGAAGCTTTCTTT
>-|TRBD1|TRBV24-1|TRBJ2-5
CATSDLQGVRETQYF
TGTGCCACCAGTGACCTACAGGGGGTACGAGAGACCCAGTACTTC
>many|TRBD2|TRBV12-3/TRBV12-4|TRBJ2-7
CASTPGGATYEQYF
TGTGCCAGCACCCCCGGGGGGGCTACCTACGAGCAGTACTTC
>many|TRBD1|TRBV5-5|TRBJ2-7
CASSPRTGFSYEQYF
TGTGCCAGCAGCCCCCGGACAGGATTTTCCTACGAGCAGTACTTC
>many|TRBD1|TRBV28|TRBJ1-6
CASSSPGTGGAYNSPLHF
TGTGCCAGCAGTTCTCCCGGGACAGGGGGCGCCTATAATTCACCCCTCCACTTT
>many|-|TRBV4-1|TRBJ1-1
CASSQEVRGANTEAFF
TGCGCCAGCAGCCAAGAAGTGCGGGGTGCGAACACTGAAGCTTTCTTT